These 10 T cell receptor beta chains were all obtained from the same sample, sequenced in a study of human T cells and chemical hapten exposure. Time point indicated: patch test 2, 6 weeks after DPC sensitization. Treatment denoted: therapeutic diphenylcyclopropenone sensitization with weekly scalp DPC. MiXCR, applied by TCRdb to the RACE reads, yields one record per CDR3 protein. The repertoire includes fewer than 90,000 distinct CDR3 sequences, 6.6% of them detected once, and about 1.5% sits in the top ten. Material: whole blood, obtained in connection with sensitization to the hapten diphenylcyclopropenone (DPC). The receptors were gathered from a woman aged 25 to 39 with alopecia areata. Some clones in this sample may be carry-over from other donors' samples.

This clonotype came up many times. The chain uses TRBV20-1 and TRBJ2-3; 9 bases match TRBD2. Germline CDR1 is DFQATT and CDR2 is SNEGSKA (reference sequence). The CDR3 has 14 residues. V lost 3 bases, J lost 12 bases, and 13 bases stayed unmatched. This CDR3 reads CSASVSSGGFPQYF. CDR3 nucleotides: TGCAGTGCTAGTGTCTCCAGCGGGGGGTTCCCACAGTATTTT.

This clonotype was counted ten times or more. Here the CDR3 DNA reads TGTGCCATCAGTGAGGGTAGTGGCAGGACAACAGATACGCAGTATTTT. Translated, it gives CAISEGSGRTTDTQYF. The rearrangement links TRBV10-3 to TRBJ2-3; D is perhaps TRBD1 (5 bases). Per the germline V gene, CDR1 is ENHRY and CDR2 is SYGVKD. Trimming removed 2 bases from V and 3 bases from J, with 15 bases in between. CDR3 length: 16 residues.

This clonotype was picked up many times. The chain joins TRBV7-2 to TRBJ2-7, with D possibly being TRBD2 (6 bases). From germline, CDR1 is SGHTA and CDR2 FQGNSA. CDR3 size: 15 residues. Trimming took 3 bases from V and 0 from J, leaving 12 bases between them. The CDR3: CASSFPRAGSYEQYF. As DNA, the CDR3 is TGTGCCAGCAGCTTCCCCCGAGCGGGCTCCTACGAGCAGTACTTC.

Many counts were recorded for this clonotype. This rearrangement joins TRBV7-9 to TRBJ2-3; 7 bases match TRBD2. CDR1 and CDR2 (germline): SEHNR, FQNEAQ (reference sequence). The CDR3 spans 15 residues. V dropped 2 bases and J dropped 2; count of bases not matched to a gene: 4. The DNA for the CDR3 is TGTGCCAGCAGCTTACTGACTAGCTCCACAGATACGCAGTATTTT. It is translated as CASSLLTSSTDTQYF.

The sample holds a few counts of this clonotype. J is TRBJ2-5 and V is TRBV20-1; 9 positions match TRBD2. The CDR3 totals 14 residues. Germline V gene lookup returns CDR1 DFQATT and CDR2 SNEGSKA (reference sequence). J gave up 5 bases and V 3 bases, and 7 bases lay outside the gene matches. The CDR3 spells CSASSGLATETQYF. CDR3 DNA: TGCAGTGCTAGTTCCGGACTAGCGACCGAGACCCAGTACTTC.

There are many counts of this clonotype. The V gene is TRBV7-2, the J gene TRBJ1-5; a possible D gene is TRBD1 (5 bases). The CDR3 runs 15 residues. Germline V lookup: CDR1 SGHTA, CDR2 FQGNSA. The germline V and J ends were trimmed by 5 bases and 4 bases, with 15 bases remaining between them. The CDR3 reads CASSPGGQINQPQHF. CDR3 sequence (DNA): TGTGCCAGCAGCCCGGGGGGTCAGATTAATCAGCCCCAGCATTTT. Using reference TRBV7-2 and TRBJ1-5 for the parts outside the CDR3, the full variable domain is GAGVSQSPSNKVTEKGKDVELRCDPISGHTALYWYRQSLGQGLEFLIYFQGNSAPDKSGLPSDRFSAERTGGSVSTLTIQRTQQEDSAVYLCASSPGGQINQPQHFGDGTRLSIL.

The chain is built from TRBV10-3 and TRBJ1-3; no reliable D call. The CDR3 runs 13 residues. Germline CDR1 is ENHRY and CDR2 is SYGVKD. V was pared by 10 bases and J by 0 bases, with 10 bases between. The CDR3 spells CATEAHSGNTIYF. The CDR3 DNA sequence: TGTGCCACCGAGGCCCACTCTGGAAACACCATATATTTT.

This clonotype was seen at least ten times. The J gene is TRBJ1-1, the V gene TRBV7-9; TRBD1 agrees at 7 bases. CDR3 length: 17 residues. CDR1 and CDR2 from the germline V gene are SEHNR and FQNEAQ (reference sequence). V dropped 3 bases and J dropped 5; count of bases not matched to a gene: 15. The CDR3 is CASSFWTGQVRGTEAFF. Written as DNA, the CDR3 is TGTGCCAGCAGCTTTTGGACAGGACAGGTGAGAGGAACTGAAGCTTTCTTT.

This clonotype has just a few counts. This chain joins TRBV7-9 and TRBJ1-1; TRBD1 might be the D (6 bases). In germline, CDR1 is SEHNR, CDR2 FQNEAQ (reference sequence). Trimming left V 5 bases short and J 1 base short, with 14 bases between. The CDR3 has 15 residues. The chain's CDR3 is CASSRPGAPNTEAFF. The CDR3 DNA reads as TGTGCCAGCAGCCGTCCAGGGGCACCGAACACTGAAGCTTTCTTT.

This clonotype was seen ten or more times. The chain links TRBV5-1 to TRBJ1-1; D remains ambiguous. This CDR3 region has 14 residues. Deletions cut 4 bases from V and 6 bases from J, with 16 bases between. Germline assignment: CDR1 SGHRS and CDR2 YFSETQ. Here the CDR3 reads CASSIGMGGSEAFF. The CDR3 region has the DNA TGCGCCAGCAGCATTGGGATGGGCGGCTCTGAAGCTTTCTTT.